What follows are 32 T cell receptor beta chains derived from one specimen sequenced in a study of blood T cell repertoires in COVID-19. Clones were sequenced by immunoSEQ multiplex PCR, and TCRdb holds only the in-frame ones, with some missing. This table holds some 90,000 clones, about 92% found once. Specimen: peripheral blood. All receptors come from a man between 50 and 59 years old with acute or convalescent COVID-19.

J is TRBJ1-3 and V is TRBV5-1, with 9 nucleotides matching TRBD1. CDR3 length: 14 amino acids. With 4 bases clipped from V and 4 bases from J, the junction kept 3 bases outside the gene matches. The germline gives CDR1 SGHRS, CDR2 YFSETQ. The CDR3 sequence is CASSTGQGGNTIYF. The CDR3 nucleotides are TGCGCCAGCAGCACCGGACAGGGGGGAAACACCATATATTTT.

V gene TRBV4-3 combines with J gene TRBJ1-6; possible D gene TRBD1, 5 bases. This CDR3 has 15 amino acids. Trimming removed 0 bases at V and 14 bases at J, with 17 bases between. Germline V lookup: CDR1 LGHNA, CDR2 YSLEER. For the CDR3, the DNA is TGCGCCAGCAGCCAAGAGGGGGGGGACTCAAGGGCCCTCCACTTT. It translates to CASSQEGGDSRALHF.

The chain uses TRBV6-1 and TRBJ2-7, with TRBD1 matching 10 bases. V shed 10 bases, J shed 5 bases, and the junction held 14 bases outside the gene matches. Germline V gene lookup returns CDR1 MNHNS and CDR2 SASEGT. The CDR3 is made up of 15 amino acids. CDR3 sequence: CATTSRDRGTHEQYV. For the CDR3, the DNA is TGTGCCACCACAAGCCGGGACAGGGGAACCCACGAGCAGTACGTC.

The CDR3, as DNA: TGTGCCAGCAGTGAAGGAGGGTTCTCCAACCAGCCCCAGCATTTT. This gives the protein CASSEGGFSNQPQHF. The chain links TRBV6-1 to TRBJ1-5; D unresolved. The CDR3 spans 15 residues. The V end lost 1 base, the J end lost 7 bases, and 14 bases lay between the germline ends. CDR1 is MNHNS, CDR2 SASEGT, per germline.

The chain recombines TRBV4-2 with TRBJ2-1, with 10 bases fitting TRBD2. This CDR3 spans 18 amino acids. Germline trimming cut 0 bases from V and 1 base from J; bases unmatched to any gene: 6. The germline gives CDR1 LGHNA, CDR2 YNFKEQ. The CDR3: CASSQEVSGRYSYNEQFF. CDR3 DNA: TGTGCCAGCAGCCAAGAAGTTAGCGGGAGGTATTCCTACAATGAGCAGTTCTTC.

This clone was detected a few times. V and J are TRBV3-1 (or the pseudogene TRBV3-2) and TRBJ1-2; a weak D match, TRBD1 (6 bases). Per the germline V gene, CDR1 is LGHDT and CDR2 is YNNKEL (reference sequence). The CDR3 runs to 14 residues. The V gene lost 0 bases and the J gene lost 5 bases, with 10 bases spanning the gap. The CDR3 sequence is CASSQERGAYGYTF. As DNA, the CDR3 is TGTGCCAGCAGCCAAGAACGGGGGGCGTATGGCTACACCTTC.

The V call is TRBV18, the J call TRBJ2-5; 8 nucleotides match TRBD2. Losses at the gene ends were 3 bases for V and 5 bases for J; bases not matched to a gene: 5. CDR1 and CDR2 (germline): KGHSH, LQKENI. CDR3 length: 14 amino acids. Here the CDR3 DNA reads TGTGCCAGCTCACCGCGGGGGGCCCGGGAGACCCAGTACTTC. Its translation: CASSPRGARETQYF.

The chain is built from TRBV24-1 and TRBJ2-2, with D perhaps matching TRBD1 (7 bases). Germline loops: CDR1 KGHDR, CDR2 SFDVKD. CDR3 length equals 17 residues. V gave up 3 bases and J gave up 4 bases, with 17 bases separating them. The CDR3 region has the DNA TGTGCCACCAGTGATCCCGCAGGGGGGATGTTCACCGGGGAGCTGTTTTTT. Translated, it gives CATSDPAGGMFTGELFF.

The V gene is TRBV14, the J gene TRBJ2-6; 8 positions agree with TRBD1. V shed 4 bases and J 3 bases; nucleotides not matched to a gene: 8. CDR1 and CDR2 (germline): SGHDN, FVKESK. CDR3 length equals 17 residues. The CDR3 DNA reads as TGTGCCAGCAGCCCGTGGACAGGGTCATTTGGGGCCAACGTCCTGACTTTC. Its translation is CASSPWTGSFGANVLTF.

In its sample, this clone was seen once. This chain uses TRBV18 with TRBJ2-5; perhaps TRBD2 as D (6 bases). Trimming removed 9 bases from V and 4 bases from J, with 18 bases in between. This CDR3 comprises 14 residues. CDR1 is KGHSH and CDR2 is LQKENI in the germline V gene. The CDR3 DNA sequence: TGTGCCAGTCAAGAAGGACTAACGCGAGAGACCCAGTACTTC. Translating gives CASQEGLTRETQYF.

CDR3 DNA sequence: TGTGCCAGCAGTCCAGGGGACAATCAGCCCCAGCATTTT. Protein: CASSPGDNQPQHF. The chain links TRBV12-3 or TRBV12-4 to TRBJ1-5; tentatively, D is TRBD1 (6 bases). The CDR3 length is 13 residues. Deletions cut 5 bases from V and 3 bases from J, with 8 bases between.

The chain links TRBV4-1 to TRBJ2-3; TRBD2 agrees at 7 bases. V shed 4 bases, J shed 4 bases, and the junction held 5 bases outside the gene matches. The germline V gene encodes CDR1 MGHRA and CDR2 YSYEKL. This CDR3 is 14 amino acids long. CDR3 coding DNA: TGCGCCAGCAGCCTCTGGACTAGTTCAGATACGCAGTATTTT. Amino acid sequence: CASSLWTSSDTQYF.

A few counts support this clone. V usage is TRBV5-1 and J usage is TRBJ2-3; TRBD2 aligns across 12 bases. J was trimmed by 6 bases and V by 4 bases; bases with no gene match: 6. The CDR3 length is 15 residues. From germline, CDR1 is SGHRS and CDR2 YFSETQ. The CDR3 DNA reads TGCGCCAGCAGCCAAGCCCTAGCGGGGGGGGATACGCAGTATTTT. It yields the protein CASSQALAGGDTQYF.

The chain is built from TRBV7-9 and TRBJ1-1, with TRBD1 identical over 9 bases. V lost 6 bases, J lost 2 bases, and 7 bases stayed unmatched. Looked up from germline, CDR1 is SEHNR and CDR2 is FQNEAQ (reference sequence). There are 15 residues in the CDR3. In nucleotides, the CDR3 is TGTGCCAGCAGACCGGGACAGGGATTAAACACTGAAGCTTTCTTT. Amino acids: CASRPGQGLNTEAFF.

The J gene is TRBJ1-2, the V gene TRBV28, with D unclear. The V gene lost 8 bases and the J gene lost 5 bases, with 18 bases spanning the gap. Germline CDR1 and CDR2: MDHEN and SYDVKM. This CDR3 is built from 14 residues. CDR3 bases: TGTGCCAGCCATGCGTCCCCGGGGAGGTATGGCTACACCTTC. Amino acid sequence: CASHASPGRYGYTF.

This sequence joins TRBV11-2 and TRBJ2-3; 10 nucleotides match TRBD2. V shed 1 base, J shed 2 bases, and the junction held 6 bases outside the gene matches. Per the germline V gene, CDR1 is SGHAT and CDR2 is FQNNGV. The CDR3 has 17 amino acids. CDR3 nucleotide sequence: TGTGCCAGCAGCTTAGTATATACTAGCGGGGACACAGATACGCAGTATTTT. It yields the protein CASSLVYTSGDTDTQYF.

This clone was counted only a few times. The chain combines TRBV5-5 with TRBJ1-5; 8 nucleotides match TRBD1. The CDR3 is 16 amino acids. V was clipped by 2 bases and J by 7 bases; unmatched bases: 11. From germline, CDR1 is SGHKS and CDR2 YYEKEE (reference sequence). The DNA for the CDR3 is TGTGCCAGCAGCTTAACCGGGACAGGATCATTCCAGCCCCAGCATTTT. Its protein is CASSLTGTGSFQPQHF.

V and J are TRBV19 and TRBJ2-3; D is possibly TRBD1 (5 bases). Trimming removed 2 bases at V and 1 base at J, with 10 bases between. The germline V gene has CDR1 LNHDA and CDR2 SQIVND (reference sequence). This CDR3 is built from 15 residues. The CDR3: CASSIRGWGTDTQYF. In nucleotides, the CDR3 is TGTGCCAGTAGTATAAGGGGTTGGGGCACAGATACGCAGTATTTT.

The V gene is TRBV4-2, the J gene TRBJ2-7; the D gene is possibly TRBD2 (5 bases). Germline V gives CDR1 LGHNA, CDR2 YNFKEQ. This CDR3 spans 12 amino acids. Trimming stripped 1 base from V and 6 bases from J, with 7 bases between. CDR3 in DNA: TGTGCCAGCAGCCAAGGGGGAGTCGAGCAGTACTTC. Translated: CASSQGGVEQYF.

This chain connects TRBV28 to TRBJ2-2; a possible D gene is TRBD2 (5 bases). Germline CDR1 MDHEN, CDR2 SYDVKM. This CDR3 contains 17 residues. Deletions cut 6 bases from V and 0 bases from J, with 17 bases between. The CDR3 DNA reads as TGTGCCAGCAGACCCGTCCGTCGGGGTTCGAACACCGGGGAGCTGTTTTTT. This sequence encodes CASRPVRRGSNTGELFF.

This clone was seen once. This rearrangement joins TRBV19 to TRBJ2-3, with TRBD2 identical over 16 bases. The CDR3 has 18 residues. From germline, CDR1 is LNHDA and CDR2 SQIVND (reference sequence). V was clipped by 7 bases and J by 3 bases; unmatched bases: 10. The CDR3 bases are TGTGCCAGTACACCGGGACTAGCGGGGGGGCTTAGAACAGATACGCAGTATTTT. Translated, it gives CASTPGLAGGLRTDTQYF.

The rearrangement links TRBV20-1 to TRBJ2-1, with 7 bases matching TRBD2. Germline CDR1 is DFQATT and CDR2 is SNEGSKA (reference sequence). The CDR3 consists of 14 residues. V shed 3 bases and J 10 bases; nucleotides not matched to a gene: 12. CDR3 residues: CSASPWGGSEEQFF. CDR3 DNA sequence: TGCAGTGCTAGTCCGTGGGGGGGATCCGAGGAGCAGTTCTTC.

The chain combines TRBV7-6 with TRBJ2-7; 10 bases align to TRBD2. Germline V gene sequence: CDR1 SGHVS, CDR2 FNYEAQ. The V segment lost 2 bases and the J segment 1 base; nucleotides outside the gene matches: 11. There are 18 residues in the CDR3. Here the CDR3 reads CASSLISLTSGTSYEQYF. As DNA, the CDR3 is TGTGCCAGCAGCTTAATTAGTTTAACTAGCGGGACGTCCTACGAGCAGTACTTC.

The chain has TRBV6-6 and TRBJ2-2; 9 positions agree with TRBD2. With 6 bases clipped from V and 6 bases from J, the junction kept 8 bases outside the gene matches. Germline V gene data show CDR1 as MNHNY and CDR2 as SVGAGI (reference sequence). The CDR3 loop spans 15 amino acids. The CDR3, as DNA: TGTGCCAGCAGCAGCGGACTAGCGCGGGCCGGGGAGCTGTTTTTT. Amino acid sequence: CASSSGLARAGELFF.

CDR3 residues: CASSYDRCTTEAFF. The CDR3 nucleotides are TGTGCCAGCAGTTATGACAGGTGTACTACTGAAGCTTTCTTT. The J gene is TRBJ1-1, the V gene TRBV6-2 or TRBV6-3; D is perhaps TRBD1 (6 bases). The CDR3 spans 14 residues. Germline V gene lookup returns CDR1 MNHEY and CDR2 SVGEGT. The germline V and J ends were trimmed by 3 bases and 5 bases, with 13 bases remaining between them.

The gene calls are TRBV9 and TRBJ2-2; 7 positions match TRBD1. This CDR3 region has 17 residues. V dropped 3 bases and J dropped 5; count of bases not matched to a gene: 13. The V gene's germline CDR1 is SGDLS and CDR2 YYNGEE. The DNA of the CDR3 is TGTGCCAGCAGCGGCCGACCGACAGGGAGTGAGACCGGGGAGCTGTTTTTT. Translation: CASSGRPTGSETGELFF. Full variable domain (rest looked up from reference TRBV9 and TRBJ2-2): DSGVTQTPKHLITATGQRVTLRCSPRSGDLSVYWYQQSLDQGLQFLIQYYNGEERAKGNILERFSAQQFPDLHSELNLSSLELGDSALYFCASSGRPTGSETGELFFGEGSRLTVL.

The V and J genes are TRBV19 and TRBJ2-7; maybe TRBD1 (5 bases). From germline, CDR1 is LNHDA and CDR2 SQIVND (reference sequence). Trimming cost V 3 bases and J 3 bases, with 18 bases left between them. The CDR3 has 16 amino acids. CDR3: CASSIRQTHGFYEQYV. The DNA of the CDR3 is TGTGCCAGTAGTATCCGACAGACCCATGGTTTCTACGAGCAGTACGTC.

In nucleotides, the CDR3 is TGTGCCAGCAGCCCCAGCAGGGCGGTCACTGAAGCTTTCTTT. Translation: CASSPSRAVTEAFF. The rearrangement links TRBV7-8 to TRBJ1-1; TRBD1 is a possible D gene (5 bases). The germline CDR1 and CDR2 sequences are SGHVS and FQNEAQ. V lost 5 bases and J 4 bases, leaving 14 bases between the germline ends. The CDR3 is 14 residues long.

The chain couples TRBV5-1 to TRBJ2-5; 14 nucleotides align to TRBD2. V gave up 4 bases and J gave up 5 bases; unmatched junction bases: 16. The CDR3 consists of 19 residues. Germline CDR1 SGHRS, CDR2 YFSETQ. The CDR3 DNA reads as TGCGCCAGCAGCAAAGGGACTAGCGGGAGTGAACCCGGGTGGGAGACCCAGTACTTC. It is translated as CASSKGTSGSEPGWETQYF.

The rearrangement links TRBV30 to TRBJ2-5; 7 nucleotides match TRBD2. V dropped 5 bases and J dropped 7; count of bases not matched to a gene: 7. There are 12 residues in the CDR3. Germline CDR1 and CDR2: GTSNPN and SVGIG (reference sequence). The CDR3 region is CAWAGDGGTQYF. Written as DNA, the CDR3 is TGTGCCTGGGCGGGGGACGGGGGGACCCAGTACTTC.

The chain links TRBV11-3 to TRBJ2-7; perhaps TRBD2 as D (6 bases). CDR3 size: 14 residues. V was pared by 3 bases and J by 0 bases, with 9 bases between. Per germline, CDR1 SGHNT and CDR2 YENEEA. The CDR3: CASSLRDCSYEQYV. CDR3 bases: TGTGCCAGCAGCTTGAGGGACTGCTCCTACGAGCAGTACGTC.

The gene calls are TRBV9 and TRBJ2-3; 11 bases match TRBD2. After removal of 2 bases from V and 3 bases from J, the junction contained 2 bases not matched to a gene. CDR1 and CDR2 from the germline V gene are SGDLS and YYNGEE. CDR3 length equals 15 residues. This CDR3 reads CASSVSSGGTDTQYF. In nucleotides, the CDR3 is TGTGCCAGCAGCGTGTCTAGCGGGGGGACAGATACGCAGTATTTT.